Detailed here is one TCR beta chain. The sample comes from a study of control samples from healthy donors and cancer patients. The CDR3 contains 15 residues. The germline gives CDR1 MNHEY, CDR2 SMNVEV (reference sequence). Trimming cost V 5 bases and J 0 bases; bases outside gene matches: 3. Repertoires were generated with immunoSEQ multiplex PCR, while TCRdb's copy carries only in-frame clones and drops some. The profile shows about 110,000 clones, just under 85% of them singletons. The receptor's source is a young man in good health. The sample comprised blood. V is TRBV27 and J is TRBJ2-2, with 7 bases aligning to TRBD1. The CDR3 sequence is CASSPTGANTGELFF. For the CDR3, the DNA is TGTGCCAGCAGTCCTACAGGGGCGAACACCGGGGAGCTGTTTTTT.